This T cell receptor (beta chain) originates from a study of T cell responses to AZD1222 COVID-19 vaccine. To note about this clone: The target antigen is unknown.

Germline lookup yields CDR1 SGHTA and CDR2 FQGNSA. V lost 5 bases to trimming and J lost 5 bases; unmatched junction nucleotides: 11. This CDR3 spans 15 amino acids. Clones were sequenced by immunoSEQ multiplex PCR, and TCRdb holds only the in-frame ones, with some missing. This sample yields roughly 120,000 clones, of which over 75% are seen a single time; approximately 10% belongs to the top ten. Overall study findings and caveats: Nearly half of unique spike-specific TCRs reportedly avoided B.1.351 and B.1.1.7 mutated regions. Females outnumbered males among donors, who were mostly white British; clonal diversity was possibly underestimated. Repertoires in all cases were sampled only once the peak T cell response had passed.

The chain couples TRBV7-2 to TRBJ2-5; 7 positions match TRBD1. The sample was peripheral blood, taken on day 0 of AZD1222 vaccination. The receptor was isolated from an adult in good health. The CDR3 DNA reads TGTGCCAGCAGCGCCCAGACAGGGTCTCGGGAGACCCAGTACTTC. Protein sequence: CASSAQTGSRETQYF.